This T cell receptor (beta chain) was captured in a study of blood T cell repertoires in COVID-19. The CDR3 has 13 amino acids. In germline, CDR1 is SGHRS, CDR2 YFSETQ. Trimming cost V 3 bases and J 5 bases, with 8 bases left between them. The data were produced by immunoSEQ multiplex PCR, yet TCRdb's version contains in-frame clones alone and is incomplete. The table includes nearly 95,000 clones, around two thirds detected once. Those enrolled in Seattle joined during active infection and were followed longitudinally afterward. The sample consisted of peripheral blood. The chain employs TRBV5-1 and TRBJ2-2, with D possibly being TRBD2 (5 bases). The sequence came from a man in his 70s with COVID-19, enrolled during active disease. CDR3 sequence (DNA): TGCGCCAGCAGCTACCGGGATACCGGGGAGCTGTTTTTT. Protein: CASSYRDTGELFF.